These 4 T cell receptor beta chains originate from one sample sequenced in a study of T cells in Graves' hyperthyroidism and ophthalmopathy. RNA transcripts served as the template for amplifying TCR beta CDR3 regions. The TCR CDR3 first-round RT-PCR relied on the HTBI primer set. TCRdb re-analysed the multiplex PCR reads in MiXCR, keeping a single row per CDR3 protein. This sample has around 620,000 distinct CDR3 sequences, with 15% to 20% found just once. The sample comprised blood. Receptors were obtained from a woman aged 25 to 39 with Graves' hyperthyroidism.

V and J are TRBV6-1 and TRBJ2-7; 9 bases are a match to TRBD1. The germline V gene has CDR1 MNHNS and CDR2 SASEGT. The CDR3 spans 15 residues. The V gene end was trimmed by 5 bases and the J gene end by 3 bases; junction bases not matched to a gene: 8. CDR3 DNA sequence: TGTGCCAGCAGTTTGCCCGCGGGACAGGGCTACGAGCAGTACTTC. As protein: CASSLPAGQGYEQYF.

This clonotype showed up many times. The V and J genes are TRBV6-1 and TRBJ1-2; D possibly corresponds to TRBD1 (6 bases). Trimming shortened V by 4 bases and J by 4 bases, and 19 bases separated the two germline ends. The CDR3 length is 16 residues. Germline V gene lookup returns CDR1 MNHNS and CDR2 SASEGT. CDR3 sequence reads: CASSAPLDRLSYGYTF. For the CDR3, the DNA is TGTGCCAGCAGTGCGCCACTCGACAGGTTGTCCTATGGCTACACCTTC.

In this sample, this clonotype turned up many times. CDR3 residues: CAFDRGRDLEQFF. The CDR3 nucleotides are TGTGCCTTCGACAGGGGGCGCGATCTTGAGCAGTTCTTC. The V call is TRBV30, the J call TRBJ2-1; the match to TRBD1 covers 10 bases. Trimming removed 7 bases from V and 9 bases from J; junction bases left unmatched: 9. CDR3 length equals 13 residues. Germline CDR1 reads GTSNPN; CDR2 reads SVGIG (reference sequence).

This clonotype was observed a single time. The chain couples TRBV19 to TRBJ1-1; D is ambiguous. The V end lost 2 bases, the J end lost 10 bases, and 14 bases lay between the germline ends. Germline CDR1 LNHDA, CDR2 SQIVND (reference sequence). The CDR3 totals 13 residues. CDR3 amino acids: CASSIKGSVTAFF. As DNA, the CDR3 is TGTGCCAGTAGTATAAAAGGTTCGGTTACAGCTTTCTTT.